The 26 T cell receptor beta chains below were found in one sample sequenced in a study of regulatory T cells in long-lasting Graves disease. Building of the TCR beta libraries involved iRepertoire HTBI primers and Arm-PCR of CDR3 regions. TCRdb redid the calling of the multiplex PCR reads with MiXCR, one entry per CDR3 protein. The repertoire consists of approximately 400,000 distinct CDR3 sequences, with under 15% occurring once and the leading ten covering around 17%. Specified time point: newly diagnosed GD, antithyroid drugs for less than 3 months. Generation of the TCR library employed RNA extracted from PBMCs. This sample also appeared in a second study, on T cells in Graves' hyperthyroidism and ophthalmopathy.

The sequenced sample was peripheral blood mononuclear cells (PBMCs), obtained at new diagnosis, from a patient treated with antithyroid drugs. These TCRs come from a woman aged 30 to 39 with Graves disease.

This clonotype was picked up many times. The chain joins TRBV10-3 to TRBJ2-7; D gene ambiguous. CDR3 size: 13 residues. Germline loops: CDR1 ENHRY, CDR2 SYGVKD. V lost 8 bases to trimming and J lost 5 bases, with 16 bases between them. The chain's CDR3 is CAIHERSGNEQYF. The CDR3 bases are TGTGCCATCCATGAGAGATCAGGCAACGAGCAGTACTTC.

This clonotype was observed at least ten times. In DNA form, the CDR3 reads TGTGCCAGCAGTTCCCCCCCACTCGGTGGGAGACGCTACTTC. Encoded protein: CASSSPPLGGRRYF. The V call is TRBV12-3 or TRBV12-4, the J call TRBJ2-5; tentatively, D is TRBD2 (5 bases). With 4 bases removed from V and 14 bases from J, the gap between germline ends came to 23 bases. This CDR3 region has 14 residues.

This clonotype has a count of ten or more. This chain links TRBV11-2 with TRBJ1-5; D remains unclear. Germline CDR1 and CDR2: SGHAT and FQNNGV. This CDR3 spans 14 amino acids. V shed 0 bases and J shed 5 bases, with 8 bases lying between them. The CDR3 spells CASSLDRSYQPQHF. The CDR3 DNA sequence: TGTGCCAGCAGCTTAGACAGGAGTTATCAGCCCCAGCATTTT.

V and J are TRBV19 and TRBJ1-5; D gene ambiguous. Germline assignment: CDR1 LNHDA and CDR2 SQIVND (reference sequence). The length of the CDR3 is 13 residues. The V end was cut by 6 bases, the J end by 6 bases, with 12 bases between. The CDR3 sequence is CASRKVGSQPQHF. For the CDR3, the DNA is TGTGCCAGTAGAAAGGTAGGGAGTCAGCCCCAGCATTTT.

This clonotype was counted many times. The chain uses TRBV11-2 and TRBJ2-6; D not certain. Trimming stripped 5 bases from V and 0 bases from J, with 2 bases between. This CDR3 contains 13 residues. Germline values: CDR1 SGHAT, CDR2 FQNNGV. The CDR3 region is CASSLSGANVLTF. CDR3 sequence (DNA): TGTGCCAGCAGCCTCTCTGGGGCCAACGTCCTGACTTTC.

This clonotype showed up just a few times. The chain uses TRBV12-3 or TRBV12-4 and TRBJ2-7; D assignment may be TRBD1 or TRBD2 (5 bases each). The V and J ends lost 8 bases and 4 bases respectively, with 15 bases between them. This CDR3 has 13 amino acids. The CDR3 DNA is TGTGCCAGCCACGAGGGGCCCCCTTACGAGCAGTACTTC. Translation gives CASHEGPPYEQYF.

The V call is TRBV15, the J call TRBJ2-2, with D perhaps TRBD2 (5 bases). There are 14 residues in the CDR3. V lost 8 bases and J 6 bases, leaving 16 bases between the germline ends. Germline assignment: CDR1 LNHNV and CDR2 YYDKDF (reference sequence). CDR3 in amino acids: CATSPGSGAGELFF. The CDR3 region has the DNA TGTGCCACCTCCCCAGGCTCCGGGGCCGGGGAGCTGTTTTTT.

This clonotype was detected ten times or more. The J gene is TRBJ2-7, the V gene TRBV11-1, with 8 bases aligning to TRBD2. CDR1 is SGHAT and CDR2 is FQDESV in the germline V gene (reference sequence). After removal of 7 bases from V and 0 bases from J, the junction contained 8 bases not matched to a gene. The CDR3 runs 15 residues. DNA for the CDR3: TGTGCCAGCACCGTCGGCGGGACTAGCTCCTACGAGCAGTACTTC. As protein: CASTVGGTSSYEQYF.

The V gene is TRBV7-7, the J gene TRBJ2-1; no definite D call. Germline V gene lookup returns CDR1 SSHAT and CDR2 FNYEAQ (reference sequence). V was shortened by 9 bases and J by 4 bases, with 13 bases between the two germline ends. The CDR3 has 13 residues. CDR3: CASSALVYNEQFF. The CDR3 DNA is TGTGCCAGTTCGGCTTTGGTATACAATGAGCAGTTCTTC. The full variable domain, its missing parts supplied by reference TRBV7-7 and TRBJ2-1, is GAGVSQSPRYKVTKRGQDVTLRCDPISSHATLYWYQQALGQGPEFLTYFNYEAQPDKSGLPSDRFSAERPEGSISTLTIQRTEQRDSAMYRCASSALVYNEQFFGPGTRLTVL.

The chain joins TRBV2 to TRBJ2-7; D might be TRBD2 (6 bases). The CDR3 consists of 15 residues. Germline CDR1 and CDR2: SNHLY and FYNNEI. The germline V and J ends were trimmed by 2 bases and 3 bases, with 14 bases remaining between them. CDR3 sequence (DNA): TGTGCCAGCAGTGAATCGGGGTCTAGCGTCTACGAGCAGTACTTC. Translated: CASSESGSSVYEQYF. The whole variable domain, filled in from reference TRBV2 and TRBJ2-7, reads EPEVTQTPSHQVTQMGQEVILRCVPISNHLYFYWYRQILGQKVEFLVSFYNNEISEKSEIFDDQFSVERPDGSNFTLKIRSTKLEDSAMYFCASSESGSSVYEQYFGPGTRLTVT.

J is TRBJ1-2 and V is TRBV28; 10 bases map to TRBD1. The V segment lost 7 bases and the J segment 6 bases; nucleotides outside the gene matches: 8. CDR1 and CDR2 (germline): MDHEN, SYDVKM. The CDR3 consists of 14 residues. CDR3 region: CASTWGQGKDGYTF. In DNA, the CDR3 is TGTGCCAGCACCTGGGGACAGGGGAAAGATGGCTACACCTTC.

The J gene is TRBJ2-7, the V gene TRBV15; no clear D. V shed 1 base and J shed 3 bases, with 13 bases lying between them. Germline V gives CDR1 LNHNV, CDR2 YYDKDF (reference sequence). The length of the CDR3 is 15 residues. DNA of the CDR3: TGTGCCACCAGCAGAGTTAAGGGCAACCTCTACGAGCAGTACTTC. This encodes CATSRVKGNLYEQYF.

The rearrangement links TRBV2 to TRBJ1-2; 7 positions agree with TRBD1. Germline trimming cut 7 bases from V and 4 bases from J; bases unmatched to any gene: 12. The germline V gene has CDR1 SNHLY and CDR2 FYNNEI. This CDR3 contains 15 residues. CDR3 nucleotides: TGTGCCAGCACCCAGAAACCGGGACAGCCCTATGGCTACACCTTC. This encodes CASTQKPGQPYGYTF.

This clonotype has a count of ten or more. This sequence joins TRBV20-1 and TRBJ2-7; 7 bases fit TRBD1. V dropped 6 bases and J dropped 4; count of bases not matched to a gene: 9. This CDR3 spans 13 amino acids. The germline V gene has CDR1 DFQATT and CDR2 SNEGSKA (reference sequence). CDR3 sequence reads: CSAIGQVGYEQYF. For the CDR3, the DNA is TGCAGTGCCATCGGACAGGTGGGGTACGAGCAGTACTTC.

This clonotype was picked up many times. The chain carries TRBV12-3 or TRBV12-4 and TRBJ1-6; perhaps TRBD1 as D (6 bases). V was shortened by 6 bases and J by 1 base, with 10 bases between the two germline ends. The CDR3 sequence is 15 residues long. The CDR3: CASRPRGSYNSPLHF. CDR3 coding DNA: TGTGCCAGCAGACCCAGGGGTTCCTATAATTCACCCCTCCACTTT.

This clonotype was counted many times. CDR3 DNA: TGCAGTGCTAGAGATCCGCTCCAGGGGGCCAATCAGCCCCAGCATTTT. Translating it yields CSARDPLQGANQPQHF. V is TRBV20-1 and J is TRBJ1-5, with TRBD1 matching over 8 bases. The CDR3 consists of 16 residues. J was trimmed by 3 bases and V by 0 bases; bases with no gene match: 7. Germline V CDR1 and CDR2: DFQATT, SNEGSKA (reference sequence).

In this sample, this clonotype turned up a few times. This chain uses TRBV15 with TRBJ2-1; 8 nucleotides align to TRBD2. In germline, CDR1 is LNHNV, CDR2 YYDKDF (reference sequence). With 0 bases clipped from V and 0 bases from J, the junction kept 7 bases outside the gene matches. The CDR3 length is 18 residues. CDR3 DNA sequence: TGTGCCACCAGCAGAGATTCCCCGAGCGGGAGCTCCTACAATGAGCAGTTCTTC. This translates into CATSRDSPSGSSYNEQFF.

This clonotype was observed many times. The chain couples TRBV27 to TRBJ1-6; D is possibly TRBD1 (6 bases). V lost 2 bases and J 0 bases, leaving 14 bases between the germline ends. This CDR3 has 18 amino acids. Germline-derived CDR1 and CDR2 are MNHEY and SMNVEV (reference sequence). The CDR3 sequence: CASSLRGFYSSYNSPLHF. The CDR3 coding sequence is TGTGCCAGCAGTTTAAGGGGGTTCTACAGCTCCTATAATTCACCCCTCCACTTT.

This chain's CDR3 is CASSPPTGKLPSPSSTYNEQFF. CDR3 nucleotides: TGTGCCAGCTCACCACCGACAGGGAAGCTGCCCTCCCCCTCCTCCACATACAATGAGCAGTTCTTC. The chain recombines TRBV12-3 or TRBV12-4 with TRBJ2-1; the match to TRBD1 covers 7 bases. J gave up 4 bases and V 8 bases, and 32 bases lay outside the gene matches. The CDR3 extends over 22 amino acids.

This clonotype showed up just a few times. The chain links TRBV11-3 to TRBJ1-1; D remains unclear. Germline assignment: CDR1 SGHNT and CDR2 YENEEA. This CDR3 region has 12 residues. V was cut by 1 base and J by 6 bases, with 6 bases left in between. CDR3 sequence: CASSLGWSEAFF. CDR3 bases: TGTGCCAGCAGCTTAGGTTGGTCTGAAGCTTTCTTT. The full variable domain, rest sourced from reference TRBV11-3 and TRBJ1-1, is EAGVVQSPRYKIIEKKQPVAFWCNPISGHNTLYWYLQNLGQGPELLIRYENEEAVDDSQLPKDRFSAERLKGVDSTLKIQPAELGDSAVYLCASSLGWSEAFFGQGTRLTVV.

This clonotype was counted many times. The V call is TRBV6-5, the J call TRBJ1-2, with a tentative D call TRBD1 (5 bases). This CDR3 is 14 amino acids long. CDR1 and CDR2 from the germline V gene are MNHEY and SVGAGI. V was cut by 4 bases and J by 7 bases, with 16 bases left in between. CDR3 sequence: CASSFRDLKSGYTF. The CDR3 DNA reads as TGTGCCAGCAGTTTCCGGGACCTGAAATCTGGCTACACCTTC.

This clonotype has at least ten counts. V usage is TRBV20-1 and J usage is TRBJ2-1, with D perhaps assigned TRBD1 or TRBD2 (6 bases each). Looked up from germline, CDR1 is DFQATT and CDR2 is SNEGSKA (reference sequence). There are 14 residues in the CDR3. V dropped 2 bases and J dropped 4 bases, with 12 bases sitting between them. Here the CDR3 reads CSARPLGGYNEQFF. In nucleotides, the CDR3 is TGCAGTGCTAGACCTCTAGGGGGGTACAATGAGCAGTTCTTC.

This clonotype occurred a few times. The junction and the germline gene differ at one end; a read error may be behind it. The genes are TRBV10-3 and TRBJ2-7, with 11 bases identical to TRBD2. CDR1 and CDR2 (germline): ENHRY, SYGVKD. The CDR3 has 13 amino acids. CDR3 residues: CAISGRATYEQHF. The CDR3 bases are TGTGCCATTAGCGGGAGGGCTACCTACGAGCAGCACTTC.

This clonotype was recorded at least ten times. CDR3 in amino acids: CSATGGLAGLEQFF. CDR3 nucleotides: TGCAGTGCTACGGGGGGACTAGCGGGCTTGGAGCAGTTCTTC. The J gene is TRBJ2-1, the V gene TRBV20-1, with 12 bases that match TRBD2. Germline V gives CDR1 DFQATT, CDR2 SNEGSKA (reference sequence). V dropped 4 bases and J dropped 10; count of bases not matched to a gene: 8. The CDR3 extends over 14 amino acids.

This clonotype was seen many times. The chain is built from TRBV6-1 and TRBJ2-1; 9 bases agree with TRBD2. Germline trimming cut 6 bases from V and 7 bases from J; bases unmatched to any gene: 13. Germline V CDR1 and CDR2: MNHNS, SASEGT. This CDR3 has 16 amino acids. CDR3 nucleotide sequence: TGTGCCAGCAGATCCGGGACTAGCCTCTCTCAGAATGAGCAGTTCTTC. Translated: CASRSGTSLSQNEQFF.

This clonotype was detected ten times or more. V gene TRBV28 combines with J gene TRBJ2-5; D not certain. This CDR3 comprises 14 residues. V was trimmed by 3 bases and J by 2 bases, leaving 10 bases between them. The germline gives CDR1 MDHEN, CDR2 SYDVKM. The CDR3 spells CASSLPREQETQYF. The CDR3 DNA is TGTGCCAGCAGTTTGCCTAGGGAACAAGAGACCCAGTACTTC.